The 24 T cell receptor beta chains below all came from one sample that was sequenced in a study of Graves' ophthalmopathy and Graves' hyperthyroidism (dated by TCRdb to between 2018 and 2020). Sequencer: Illumina HiSeq 2000. For repertoire sequencing, TCR beta CDR3 regions were amplified from RNA transcripts. The first round of RT-PCR was done with HTBI primers and the Qiagen OneStep RT-PCR kit, and was followed by a second round of multiplex PCR, then size selection and purification. The public reads were reanalyzed by TCRdb: fastp trimming at Q25, MiXCR alignment, in-frame beta chains only. Rows with one shared CDR3 protein collapse into an entry with the most common genes and DNA. This sample lists around 1.1 million distinct CDR3 sequences; 36% were detected once. 11% of the sample belongs to the ten largest clones. Specimen: peripheral blood or thyroid tissue (not recorded which). Receptor source: an adult man with Graves' hyperthyroidism.

This clonotype was seen ten or more times. V gene TRBV7-2 combines with J gene TRBJ2-7, with TRBD2 matching 10 bases. V was clipped by 3 bases and J by 4 bases; unmatched bases: 3. Germline V gene lookup returns CDR1 SGHTA and CDR2 FQGNSA. The CDR3 runs to 14 residues. The CDR3 sequence is CASSFSAGGYEQYF. The DNA of the CDR3 is TGTGCCAGCAGCTTCTCAGCGGGAGGGTACGAGCAGTACTTC.

In its sample, this clonotype was seen many times. The V gene is TRBV7-9, the J gene TRBJ1-2; unclear D gene. CDR1 is SEHNR, CDR2 FQNEAQ, per germline (reference sequence). The ends were cut back, 3 bases at V and 0 bases at J, with 14 bases in the middle. The CDR3 loop spans 16 amino acids. The DNA of the CDR3 is TGTGCCAGCAGCTTCGGGGTAGTGCAGGCTAACTATGGCTACACCTTC. Encoded protein: CASSFGVVQANYGYTF.

In this sample, this clonotype turned up a few times. This chain connects TRBV7-8 to TRBJ2-2, with 7 bases that match TRBD1. The CDR3 is 16 amino acids. Germline V gene data show CDR1 as SGHVS and CDR2 as FQNEAQ. Trimming removed 3 bases from V and 5 bases from J; junction bases left unmatched: 9. The CDR3 DNA reads as TGTGCCAGCAGCTTTCAAAGGGGGCGCCGGACCGGGGAGCTGTTTTTT. Amino acids: CASSFQRGRRTGELFF.

The chain combines TRBV28 with TRBJ1-2; D is uncertain. V lost 3 bases and J lost 4, with 6 bases in between. Germline lookup yields CDR1 MDHEN and CDR2 SYDVKM. This CDR3 has 12 amino acids. The CDR3: CASSFDPYGYTF. The CDR3 coding sequence is TGTGCCAGCAGTTTTGACCCCTATGGCTACACCTTC.

The V and J genes are TRBV20-1 and TRBJ1-5; TRBD1 agrees at 8 bases. V lost 1 base and J lost 4; bases outside the gene matches: 6. Per germline, CDR1 DFQATT and CDR2 SNEGSKA (reference sequence). The CDR3 runs to 15 residues. CDR3 amino acids: CSARATGGMNQPQHF. In nucleotides, the CDR3 is TGCAGTGCTAGAGCCACAGGGGGAATGAATCAGCCCCAGCATTTT.

This clonotype appeared many times. The rearrangement links TRBV14 to TRBJ2-7; D is uncertain. This CDR3 comprises 15 residues. The V gene lost 0 bases and the J gene lost 7 bases, with 16 bases spanning the gap. Per germline, CDR1 SGHDN and CDR2 FVKESK. CDR3 nucleotides: TGTGCCAGCAGCCAAGATTTCGGCGGTTTTAATGAGCAGTACTTC. Its protein product is CASSQDFGGFNEQYF. The whole variable domain, filled in from reference TRBV14 and TRBJ2-7, reads EAGVTQFPSHSVIEKGQTVTLRCDPISGHDNLYWYRRVMGKEIKFLLHFVKESKQDESGMPNNRFLAERTGGTYSTLKVQPAELEDSGVYFCASSQDFGGFNEQYFGPGTRLTVT.

Notes on this clonotype: One end of the junction is discordant with germline, which a read error may explain. The chain couples TRBV12-3 or TRBV12-4 to TRBJ1-5; possibly TRBD1 for D (6 bases). CDR3 length: 14 amino acids. The CDR3 coding sequence is TGTGCCAGCAGTTTAGGACAGGTCAATCAGCCCCGGCATTTT. Its protein is CASSLGQVNQPRHF.

The chain combines TRBV24-1 with TRBJ1-5; D possibly corresponds to TRBD1 (6 bases). This CDR3 contains 15 residues. Germline-derived CDR1 and CDR2 are KGHDR and SFDVKD. V dropped 11 bases and J dropped 5 bases, with 21 bases sitting between them. CDR3 nucleotide sequence: TGTGCCAGCTCACCGTTTGGGGGCTCGGATCAGCCCCAGCATTTT. It is translated as CASSPFGGSDQPQHF.

This clonotype came up many times. The chain has TRBV7-7 and TRBJ2-2; D is unclear. V dropped 6 bases and J dropped 4 bases, with 6 bases sitting between them. This CDR3 region has 12 residues. Germline-derived CDR1 and CDR2 are SSHAT and FNYEAQ (reference sequence). CDR3 sequence (DNA): TGTGCCAGCAGGAAGGGCACCGGGGAGCTGTTTTTT. Its protein is CASRKGTGELFF. The full variable domain, in which reference TRBV7-7 and TRBJ2-2 provide the parts outside the CDR3, is GAGVSQSPRYKVTKRGQDVTLRCDPISSHATLYWYQQALGQGPEFLTYFNYEAQPDKSGLPSDRFSAERPEGSISTLTIQRTEQRDSAMYRCASRKGTGELFFGEGSRLTVL.

The V call is TRBV9, the J call TRBJ1-5; D is undetermined. The V gene lost 4 bases and the J gene lost 0 bases, with 14 bases spanning the gap. Germline loops: CDR1 SGDLS, CDR2 YYNGEE. There are 16 residues in the CDR3. CDR3 nucleotide sequence: TGTGCCAGCAGCCCGGACCCGGGAATTAGCAATCAGCCCCAGCATTTT. Protein sequence: CASSPDPGISNQPQHF.

This clonotype has a handful of counts. The rearrangement links TRBV9 to TRBJ2-2; 9 bases line up with TRBD1. Germline-derived CDR1 and CDR2 are SGDLS and YYNGEE. V lost 0 bases, J lost 6 bases, and 9 bases stayed unmatched. The CDR3 is 17 residues long. CDR3 region: CASSVEGQGRPAGELFF. The CDR3 coding sequence is TGTGCCAGCAGCGTAGAAGGACAGGGGAGACCTGCCGGGGAGCTGTTTTTT.

This clonotype is a singleton in its sample. The rearrangement links TRBV4-1 to TRBJ2-7; no clear D gene. CDR1 and CDR2 (germline): MGHRA, YSYEKL. V was cut by 7 bases and J by 3 bases, with 7 bases left in between. The CDR3 has 11 amino acids. The CDR3: CASNPSYEQYF. As DNA, the CDR3 is TGCGCCAGCAACCCGAGCTACGAGCAGTACTTC.

V and J are TRBV7-9 and TRBJ2-5; perhaps D is TRBD1 or TRBD2 (5 bases each). Germline V lookup: CDR1 SEHNR, CDR2 FQNEAQ (reference sequence). The CDR3 covers 16 residues. Between the trimmed V and J ends, which lost 7 bases and 1 base, there was a span of 19 bases. CDR3 DNA: TGTGCCAGCACTCATTTCGAGGGGAGATTCCAAGAGACCCAGTACTTC. Amino acid sequence: CASTHFEGRFQETQYF.

In regard to this clonotype: The conserved final phenylalanine or tryptophan is absent from the CDR3, which likely points to a read error. The chain employs TRBV10-3 and TRBJ2-7, with 7 bases that match TRBD1. Germline lookup yields CDR1 ENHRY and CDR2 SYGVKD. The CDR3 has 16 residues. CDR3 sequence (DNA): TGTGCCAGCAGTTACGTGGGTACAGGGGTGGGCTACGAGCAGTACTAC. It codes for CASSYVGTGVGYEQYY.

The rearrangement links TRBV5-4 to TRBJ2-7; D possibly uses TRBD1 or TRBD2 (5 bases each). Trimming took off 0 bases at V and 2 bases at J, with 12 bases between the two ends. Per the germline V gene, CDR1 is SGHNT and CDR2 is YYREEE (reference sequence). This CDR3 spans 15 amino acids. CDR3 coding DNA: TGTGCCAGCAGCTTGGGATGGGACGTACCCTACGAGCAGTACTTC. It encodes CASSLGWDVPYEQYF.

In this sample, this clonotype turned up many times. CDR3 sequence reads: CASSGLQGPYTF. The DNA of the CDR3 is TGTGCCAGCAGCGGATTACAGGGGCCGTACACCTTC. The V and J genes are TRBV5-4 and TRBJ1-2, with 7 bases aligning to TRBD1. CDR3 length equals 12 residues. J lost 11 bases, V lost 4 bases, and 8 bases had no gene match. Germline CDR1 reads SGHNT; CDR2 reads YYREEE (reference sequence).

The V gene is TRBV6-2 or TRBV6-3, the J gene TRBJ2-7, with D perhaps being TRBD1 or TRBD2 (5 bases each). The germline V gene encodes CDR1 MNHEY and CDR2 SVGEGT. This CDR3 has 14 amino acids. V shed 6 bases and J shed 3 bases, with 15 bases lying between them. In DNA, the CDR3 is TGTGCCAGCAGCTTCCGCCGGGGCCTCTACGAGCAGTACTTC. This gives the protein CASSFRRGLYEQYF.

This clonotype was recorded at least ten times. V usage is TRBV7-3 and J usage is TRBJ2-5, with D perhaps TRBD1 (5 bases). The CDR3 extends over 13 amino acids. Trimming took 5 bases from V and 5 from J, leaving 12 bases between them. CDR1 is SGHTA and CDR2 is FQGTGA in the germline V gene. CDR3 sequence (DNA): TGTGCCAGCAGCCCAGGGATTGGGGAGACCCAGTACTTC. Protein: CASSPGIGETQYF.

This clonotype was seen only a few times. This chain joins TRBV4-3 and TRBJ2-7; 9 positions match TRBD1. The germline V gene has CDR1 LGHNA and CDR2 YSLEER. V lost 0 bases, J lost 5 bases, and 8 bases stayed unmatched. CDR3 length: 16 residues. The CDR3: CASSQEAGTGYHEQYF. CDR3 nucleotide sequence: TGCGCCAGCAGCCAAGAAGCCGGGACAGGGTACCACGAGCAGTACTTC.

This clonotype was seen a few times. The chain joins TRBV7-3 to TRBJ1-6; no clear D gene. This CDR3 has 15 residues. Trimming removed 1 base at V and 7 bases at J, with 11 bases between. From germline, CDR1 is SGHTA and CDR2 FQGTGA. In nucleotides, the CDR3 is TGTGCCAGCAGCTTAAACCCCATCGGGAATTCACCCCTCCACTTT. Protein sequence: CASSLNPIGNSPLHF.

The table lists this clonotype with many counts. This chain connects TRBV9 to TRBJ2-5, with 9 bases lining up with TRBD2. With V trimmed by 0 bases and J by 5 bases, 11 bases remained unmatched. CDR1 SGDLS and CDR2 YYNGEE come from the germline V gene. The CDR3 spans 17 residues. CDR3 nucleotides: TGTGCCAGCAGCGTAGTTCCTAGCGGGACCCAAGGGGAGACCCAGTACTTC. This gives the protein CASSVVPSGTQGETQYF.

The genes are TRBV7-2 and TRBJ2-5, with D hard to call. From germline, CDR1 is SGHTA and CDR2 FQGNSA. V gave up 5 bases and J gave up 7 bases, with 14 bases separating them. CDR3 length: 13 amino acids. The chain's CDR3 is CASSASTRGTQYF. In DNA form, the CDR3 reads TGTGCCAGCAGCGCCTCGACTCGAGGGACCCAGTACTTC.

The gene calls are TRBV25-1 and TRBJ1-6; 7 bases agree with TRBD1. The CDR3 has 15 amino acids. Germline CDR1 and CDR2: MGHDK and SYGVNS. CDR3 region: CARDGGQSNNSPLHF. Written as DNA, the CDR3 is TGTGCTAGAGATGGGGGACAGTCCAATAATTCACCCCTCCACTTT.

In the case of this clonotype: A read error may explain this, as a much larger clone is one base away. The V call is TRBV19, the J call TRBJ2-7; 10 bases fit TRBD1. The CDR3 contains 14 residues. Germline V gene lookup returns CDR1 LNHDA and CDR2 SQIVND (reference sequence). CDR3 bases: TGTGCCAGTACGGGACAGGGGACCCCCTACCAGCAGTACTTC. It yields the protein CASTGQGTPYQQYF.